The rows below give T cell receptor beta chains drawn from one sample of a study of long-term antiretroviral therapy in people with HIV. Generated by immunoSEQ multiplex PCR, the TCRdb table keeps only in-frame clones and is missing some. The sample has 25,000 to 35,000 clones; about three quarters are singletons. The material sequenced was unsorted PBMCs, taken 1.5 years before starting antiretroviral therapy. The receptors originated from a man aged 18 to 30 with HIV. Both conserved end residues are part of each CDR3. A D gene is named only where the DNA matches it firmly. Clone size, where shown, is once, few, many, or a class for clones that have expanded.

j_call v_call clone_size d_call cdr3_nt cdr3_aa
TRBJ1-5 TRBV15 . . TGTGCCACCAGCACCACCAAGGACACTAGCAATCAGCCCCAGCATTTT CATSTTKDTSNQPQHF
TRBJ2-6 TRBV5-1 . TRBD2 TGCGCCAGCAGCTTGGCCGGGCGGGAGTCTGGGGCCAACGTCCTGACTTTC CASSLAGRESGANVLTF
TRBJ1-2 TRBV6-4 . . TGTGCCAGCAGTGACGTCGAGTTTCCTAACTATGGCTACACCTTC CASSDVEFPNYGYTF
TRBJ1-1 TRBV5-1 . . TGCGCCAGCAGACCGGCCTACCGGGGAACTGAAGCTTTCTTT CASRPAYRGTEAFF
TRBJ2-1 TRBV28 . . TGTGCCAGCAGTTTATCTCGAAATAATGAGCAGTTCTTC CASSLSRNNEQFF
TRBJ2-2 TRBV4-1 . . TGCGCCAGCAGTCTATCGACAGGCACCGGGGAGCTGTTTTTT CASSLSTGTGELFF
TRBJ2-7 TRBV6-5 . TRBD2 TGTGCCAGCAGTTCCCGGGACGGGGGGAGAATAGACGAGCAGTACTTC CASSSRDGGRIDEQYF
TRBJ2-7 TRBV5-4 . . TGTGCCAGCAGCAACACCTACGAGCAGTACTTC CASSNTYEQYF
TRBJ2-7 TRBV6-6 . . TGTGCCAGCAGTGTCGCGGGTAAAGGGTACGAGCAGTACTTC CASSVAGKGYEQYF
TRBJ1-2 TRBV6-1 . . TGTGCCAGCAGTGAAGGGGCAAGCCTTCTAGTGGGTGGCTACACCTTC CASSEGASLLVGGYTF
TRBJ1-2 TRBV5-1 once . TGCGCCAGCAGCTTGGATACCCTAGGGGGGGAACTCGGCTACACCTTC CASSLDTLGGELGYTF
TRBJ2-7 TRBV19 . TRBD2 TGTGCCAGTAGCCTGGGACTAGCCGCCGAGCAGTACTTC CASSLGLAAEQYF
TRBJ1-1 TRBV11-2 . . TGTGCCAGCAGCTTAGGATTAGACACTGAAGCTTTCTTT CASSLGLDTEAFF
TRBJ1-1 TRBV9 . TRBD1 TGTGCCAGCAGCGTAGGGGACAGGCTTCCGAACACTGAAGCTTTCTTT CASSVGDRLPNTEAFF
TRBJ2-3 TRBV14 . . TGTGCCAGCAGCCAAGTTGGGGGTGGCACAGATACGCAGTATTTT CASSQVGGGTDTQYF
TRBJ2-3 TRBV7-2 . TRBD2 TGTGCCAGCAGCTCACGACTACTAGCGGGAGGACGAGATACGCAGTATTTT CASSSRLLAGGRDTQYF
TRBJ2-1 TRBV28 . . TGTGCCAGCAGTTACGACTCCTACAATGAGCAGTTCTTC CASSYDSYNEQFF
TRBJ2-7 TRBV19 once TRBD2 TGTGCCAGTAGTATCAGTTTCGCTAGCGGGAGCTCCTACGAGCAGTACTTC CASSISFASGSSYEQYF
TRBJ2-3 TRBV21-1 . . TGTGCCAGCAGCAAAACTAGCGGGGGGAGAGATACGCAGTATTTT CASSKTSGGRDTQYF
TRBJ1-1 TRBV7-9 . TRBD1 TGTGCCAGCAGCGGGGGACAGGCGAACACTGAAGCTTTCTTT CASSGGQANTEAFF
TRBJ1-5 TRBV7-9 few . TGTGCCAGCAGCCAAGGGGATCAGCCCCAGCATTTT CASSQGDQPQHF
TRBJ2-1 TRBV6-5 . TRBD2 TGTGCCAGCAGAAGCGGACTAGCTACCTACAATGAGCAGTTCTTC CASRSGLATYNEQFF
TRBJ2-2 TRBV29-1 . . TGCAGCGTTGGTAGTAACGTGGCCACCGGGGAGCTGTTTTTT CSVGSNVATGELFF
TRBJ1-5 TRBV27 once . TGTGCCAGCAGTTTGGGATTAGGTTTACCCCAGCATTTT CASSLGLGLPQHF
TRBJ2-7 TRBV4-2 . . TGTGCCAGCAGCCAAGATACAGGGCCCAGCGGGCAGTACTTC CASSQDTGPSGQYF
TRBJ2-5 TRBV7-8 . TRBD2 TGTGCCAGCAGCTTAGGCGTCTCCGGGGCTAGCGGGAGGGAGACCCAGTACTTC CASSLGVSGASGRETQYF
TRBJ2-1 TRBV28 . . TGTGCCAGCAGTCCCCCGCTTGCGGACAGCTACAATGAGCAGTTCTTC CASSPPLADSYNEQFF